These 21 T cell receptor beta chains came from one sample sequenced in a study of cytomegalovirus exposure and HLA in healthy donors. Primers for the PCR totalled 60 Vbeta and 13 Jbeta. TCRdb's copy holds only in-frame clones and misses some; the assay was immunoSEQ multiplex PCR. This sample has more than 150,000 clones, with roughly 87% found just once. Sequencing was carried out using PBMCs. The receptors come from a girl less than two years old in good health and CMV-seronegative.

J is TRBJ2-5 and V is TRBV7-2; D is possibly TRBD2 (6 bases). The CDR3 consists of 17 residues. The V and J ends lost 2 bases and 4 bases respectively, with 20 bases between them. CDR1 is SGHTA and CDR2 is FQGNSA in the germline V gene. The CDR3 loop reads CASSLKTLVGGGETQYF. DNA for the CDR3: TGTGCCAGCAGCTTAAAGACACTCGTGGGGGGAGGAGAGACCCAGTACTTC. The full variable domain, completed using reference TRBV7-2 and TRBJ2-5, is GAGVSQSPSNKVTEKGKDVELRCDPISGHTALYWYRQSLGQGLEFLIYFQGNSAPDKSGLPSDRFSAERTGGSVSTLTIQRTQQEDSAVYLCASSLKTLVGGGETQYFGPGTRLLVL.

This clone appeared a few times. The CDR3 protein is CASSLVLAGLNQETQYF. CDR3 nucleotide sequence: TGTGCCAGCAGCTTAGTGTTAGCGGGGTTAAACCAAGAGACCCAGTACTTC. This sequence joins TRBV13 and TRBJ2-5; 8 bases align to TRBD2. The germline gives CDR1 PRHDT, CDR2 FYEKMQ (reference sequence). This CDR3 has 17 amino acids. Unmatched junction bases numbered 7, after V lost 1 base and J lost 0 bases.

This rearrangement joins TRBV9 to TRBJ2-5, with 7 bases aligning to TRBD2. The CDR3 extends over 13 amino acids. In germline, CDR1 is SGDLS, CDR2 YYNGEE. V was clipped by 0 bases and J by 6 bases; unmatched bases: 2. The chain's CDR3 is CASSVGGGQTQYF. CDR3 DNA: TGTGCCAGCAGCGTAGGCGGGGGTCAGACCCAGTACTTC.

This clone occurred once. This sequence joins TRBV9 and TRBJ2-3; 7 bases match TRBD2. Looked up from germline, CDR1 is SGDLS and CDR2 is YYNGEE. The CDR3 consists of 16 residues. The V and J ends lost 0 bases and 3 bases, in that order; junction bases with no gene match: 7. CDR3 loop: CASSVESGEGTDTQYF. In nucleotides, the CDR3 is TGTGCCAGCAGCGTAGAGAGCGGGGAGGGAACAGATACGCAGTATTTT.

This rearrangement joins TRBV9 to TRBJ2-1, with 9 bases that match TRBD2. Germline CDR1 is SGDLS and CDR2 is YYNGEE. This CDR3 contains 17 residues. The V and J ends lost 0 bases and 0 bases, in that order; junction bases with no gene match: 4. CDR3 region: CASSVGGSGSSYNEQFF. CDR3 nucleotides: TGTGCCAGCAGCGTAGGTGGTAGCGGGAGCTCCTACAATGAGCAGTTCTTC. Full variable domain (remainder filled in from reference TRBV9 and TRBJ2-1): DSGVTQTPKHLITATGQRVTLRCSPRSGDLSVYWYQQSLDQGLQFLIQYYNGEERAKGNILERFSAQQFPDLHSELNLSSLELGDSALYFCASSVGGSGSSYNEQFFGPGTRLTVL.

This chain uses TRBV18 with TRBJ1-5; D call uncertain. In germline, CDR1 is KGHSH, CDR2 LQKENI. The CDR3 totals 13 residues. With 1 base removed from V and 7 bases from J, the gap between germline ends came to 8 bases. CDR3 in amino acids: CASSPREEQPQHF. The CDR3 nucleotides read TGTGCCAGCTCACCACGAGAGGAACAGCCCCAGCATTTT.

This chain uses TRBV25-1 with TRBJ2-3; no firm D call. V was clipped by 5 bases and J by 2 bases, with 11 bases between them. From germline, CDR1 is MGHDK and CDR2 SYGVNS. The CDR3 is 14 residues long. In nucleotides, the CDR3 is TGTGCCAGCAGTACTCTAGTTCCCACAGATACGCAGTATTTT. Protein: CASSTLVPTDTQYF.

The rearrangement joins TRBV4-3 to TRBJ2-1; D ambiguous. V lost 0 bases, J lost 0 bases, and 6 bases lay in between. This CDR3 is 15 amino acids long. Germline V gene lookup returns CDR1 LGHNA and CDR2 YSLEER. CDR3 sequence (DNA): TGCGCCAGCAGCCAAGATTATAGCTCCTACAATGAGCAGTTCTTC. It is translated as CASSQDYSSYNEQFF.

The CDR3 bases are TGTGCCAGCAGTTACTCGGGACTAGCGGGAATGAGGGAGCAGTACTTC. It codes for CASSYSGLAGMREQYF. This chain uses TRBV6-5 with TRBJ2-7; TRBD2 agrees at 13 bases. The germline gives CDR1 MNHEY, CDR2 SVGAGI. The CDR3 sequence is 16 residues long. The trim removed 0 bases at V and 7 bases at J, leaving 6 bases unmatched.

V and J are TRBV5-4 and TRBJ2-5; TRBD2 matches 7 bases. This CDR3 has 15 residues. Trimming removed 5 bases from V and 7 bases from J; junction bases left unmatched: 14. Germline values: CDR1 SGHNT, CDR2 YYREEE (reference sequence). CDR3 DNA: TGTGCCAGCAGGTCCAATCCAGCGGGATCGGGGACCCAGTACTTC. Amino acids: CASRSNPAGSGTQYF.

The J gene is TRBJ2-3, the V gene TRBV27, with 9 bases matching TRBD1. This CDR3 has 19 amino acids. CDR1 is MNHEY, CDR2 SMNVEV, per germline (reference sequence). The V and J ends lost 5 bases and 4 bases, in that order; junction bases with no gene match: 19. In DNA form, the CDR3 reads TGTGCCAGCAGTGTGTTAACCGGGACAGGGATCTTTGGGTCAGATACGCAGTATTTT. Protein sequence: CASSVLTGTGIFGSDTQYF.

The CDR3 loop reads CASSYQLANTGELFF. The CDR3, as DNA: TGTGCCAGCAGTTACCAACTAGCGAACACCGGGGAGCTGTTTTTT. The chain recombines TRBV6-6 with TRBJ2-2; D may be TRBD2 (5 bases). V was clipped by 2 bases and J by 0 bases, with 7 bases between them. This CDR3 has 15 residues. CDR1 is MNHNY and CDR2 is SVGAGI in the germline V gene (reference sequence).

The chain uses TRBV7-6 and TRBJ1-4, with D maybe TRBD1 (5 bases). The CDR3 extends over 16 amino acids. Trimming took 5 bases from V and 8 from J, leaving 21 bases between them. CDR1 and CDR2 from the germline V gene are SGHVS and FNYEAQ. CDR3 sequence (DNA): TGTGCCAGCAGCCCCATTTTTGGGCGGGAGGGGGAAAAACTGTTTTTT. This sequence encodes CASSPIFGREGEKLFF.

This chain connects TRBV10-3 to TRBJ2-1; 8 bases line up with TRBD1. There are 15 residues in the CDR3. CDR1 ENHRY and CDR2 SYGVKD come from the germline V gene. Trimming cost V 1 base and J 1 base; bases outside gene matches: 0. CDR3 sequence: CAISEWTGSYNEQFF. CDR3 DNA: TGTGCCATCAGTGAGTGGACAGGGTCCTACAATGAGCAGTTCTTC.

The chain has TRBV9 and TRBJ1-5, with D perhaps matching TRBD1 (6 bases). Per the germline V gene, CDR1 is SGDLS and CDR2 is YYNGEE. The CDR3 contains 14 residues. V dropped 7 bases and J dropped 4 bases, with 15 bases sitting between them. The DNA of the CDR3 is TGTGCCAGCGACTCACAGGGTCTGAATCAGCCCCAGCATTTT. This translates into CASDSQGLNQPQHF.

A single count supports this clone. The chain carries TRBV6-6 and TRBJ1-3; D remains ambiguous. Germline loops: CDR1 MNHNY, CDR2 SVGAGI (reference sequence). The CDR3 spans 15 residues. V was pared by 3 bases and J by 0 bases, with 9 bases between. The CDR3 loop reads CASSYPPGSGNTIYF. As DNA, the CDR3 is TGTGCCAGCAGTTATCCCCCGGGCTCTGGAAACACCATATATTTT.

A note on this clone: An end of the junction differs from the germline gene, which may be a read error. The same CDR3 is also encoded by other DNA sequences in this sample. V gene TRBV19 combines with J gene TRBJ1-1, with D possibly matching TRBD1 (5 bases). Per germline, CDR1 LNHDA and CDR2 SQIVND (reference sequence). The CDR3 sequence is 13 residues long. The CDR3 nucleotides read TGCGCCAGTAGTATAGCACAGGCCTCCCAAGCTTTCTTT. Translating gives CASSIAQASQAFF.

The V call is TRBV13, the J call TRBJ2-7; TRBD1 matches 7 bases. V lost 2 bases, J lost 4 bases, and 2 bases stayed unmatched. The CDR3 is 13 residues long. Per the germline V gene, CDR1 is PRHDT and CDR2 is FYEKMQ (reference sequence). The CDR3 sequence is CASSLQGEYEQYF. CDR3 in DNA: TGTGCCAGCAGCTTACAGGGGGAGTACGAGCAGTACTTC.

The V and J genes are TRBV7-8 and TRBJ2-7; the match to TRBD1 covers 10 bases. The CDR3 sequence is 15 residues long. CDR1 is SGHVS and CDR2 is FQNEAQ in the germline V gene. With V trimmed by 5 bases and J by 4 bases, 8 bases remained unmatched. For the CDR3, the DNA is TGTGCCAGCAGCACCCGACAGGGGGCAGGGTACGAGCAGTACTTC. This encodes CASSTRQGAGYEQYF. The full variable domain, rest sourced from reference TRBV7-8 and TRBJ2-7, is GAGVSQSPRYKVAKRGQDVALRCDPISGHVSLFWYQQALGQGPEFLTYFQNEAQLDKSGLPSDRFFAERPEGSVSTLKIQRTQQEDSAVYLCASSTRQGAGYEQYFGPGTRLTVT.

This clone was seen more than once but under ten times. This chain connects TRBV18 to TRBJ2-3, with D maybe TRBD1 (5 bases). The CDR3 is made up of 15 amino acids. Trimming stripped 3 bases from V and 2 bases from J, with 12 bases between. The germline V gene has CDR1 KGHSH and CDR2 LQKENI. The CDR3 spells CASSPPGPYTDTQYF. The CDR3, as DNA: TGTGCCAGCTCACCTCCAGGGCCCTACACAGATACGCAGTATTTT.

The chain combines TRBV7-9 with TRBJ2-1; the match to TRBD2 covers 7 bases. Looked up from germline, CDR1 is SEHNR and CDR2 is FQNEAQ (reference sequence). The CDR3 has 15 amino acids. V lost 0 bases, J lost 5 bases, and 4 bases stayed unmatched. CDR3 loop: CASSLAAGLHNEQFF. CDR3 nucleotide sequence: TGTGCCAGCAGCTTAGCAGCGGGGCTCCACAATGAGCAGTTCTTC. Looking up the rest from reference TRBV7-9 and TRBJ2-1 gives the full variable domain: DTGVSQNPRHKITKRGQNVTFRCDPISEHNRLYWYRQTLGQGPEFLTYFQNEAQLEKSRLLSDRFSAERPKGSFSTLEIQRTEQGDSAMYLCASSLAAGLHNEQFFGPGTRLTVL.